One sample yielded the 32 T cell receptor beta chains listed below, sequenced in a study of Graves' ophthalmopathy and Graves' hyperthyroidism. RNA transcripts provided the template for amplifying TCR beta CDR3 regions. First-round RT-PCR with HTBI primers preceded a second-round multiplex PCR. MiXCR, applied by TCRdb to the multiplex PCR reads, yields one record per CDR3 protein. The sample shows almost 750,000 distinct CDR3 sequences, around 40% of them seen only once. The sample comprised peripheral blood. Receptors were obtained from an adult man with Graves' ophthalmopathy.

This clonotype was counted at least ten times. The chain joins TRBV24-1 to TRBJ1-5; D unresolved. V gave up 4 bases and J gave up 5 bases, with 11 bases separating them. This CDR3 comprises 14 residues. Germline loops: CDR1 KGHDR, CDR2 SFDVKD. This chain's CDR3 is CATSDPSGHQPQHF. The CDR3 DNA is TGTGCCACCAGTGACCCCTCTGGGCATCAGCCCCAGCATTTT.

This clonotype was counted only a few times. The genes are TRBV9 and TRBJ2-7; 8 nucleotides line up with TRBD1. CDR3 length: 13 amino acids. CDR1 and CDR2 (germline): SGDLS, YYNGEE. The trim removed 7 bases at V and 6 bases at J, leaving 9 bases unmatched. CDR3 in amino acids: CASSLDRASEQYF. The CDR3 DNA sequence: TGTGCCAGCTCATTGGACAGGGCTAGCGAGCAGTACTTC.

A word on this clonotype: This may be a read error, as it is one base from a much larger clone. The chain's CDR3 is CASSGGLAGAANTGELFF. CDR3 DNA: TGTGCCAGCAGTGGTGGACTAGCGGGAGCTGCGAACACCGGGGAGCTGTTTTTT. The chain links TRBV25-1 to TRBJ2-2, with 13 bases identical to TRBD2. V lost 4 bases and J lost 0; bases outside the gene matches: 5. From germline, CDR1 is MGHDK and CDR2 SYGVNS. This CDR3 contains 18 residues. The variable domain in full, completed from reference TRBV25-1 and TRBJ2-2, reads EADIYQTPRYLVIGTGKKITLECSQTMGHDKMYWYQQDPGMELHLIHYSYGVNSTEKGDLSSESTVSRIRTEHFPLTLESARPSHTSQYLCASSGGLAGAANTGELFFGEGSRLTVL.

There are a few counts of this clonotype. The V call is TRBV2, the J call TRBJ1-6; TRBD1 is a possible D gene (5 bases). CDR1 and CDR2 from the germline V gene are SNHLY and FYNNEI. V shed 0 bases and J shed 9 bases, with 18 bases lying between them. This CDR3 is 17 amino acids long. DNA of the CDR3: TGTGCCAGCAGTGAAGCAGGTCAGGGAAGTATTAGTTCACCCCTCCACTTT. Amino acid sequence: CASSEAGQGSISSPLHF.

This clonotype appeared many times. The rearrangement links TRBV29-1 to TRBJ1-2; no reliable D call. Germline assignment: CDR1 SQVTM and CDR2 ANQGSEA. Trimming pared 4 bases from V and 0 bases from J, leaving 6 bases between. This CDR3 has 12 amino acids. The CDR3: CSVVTPNYGYTF. DNA of the CDR3: TGCAGCGTTGTAACCCCTAACTATGGCTACACCTTC.

V usage is TRBV7-3 and J usage is TRBJ2-7; the D call may be TRBD1 or TRBD2 (5 bases each). The end of the DNA is better explained by TRBJ2-1, so the J call may be wrong. In germline, CDR1 is SGHTA, CDR2 FQGTGA. The CDR3 extends over 13 amino acids. The CDR3 nucleotides are TGTGCCAGCAGCTTGGGGGACTACAATGAGCAGTTCTTC. It codes for CASSLGDYNEQFF.

The rearrangement links TRBV29-1 to TRBJ2-3; D is undetermined. Per germline, CDR1 SQVTM and CDR2 ANQGSEA. Deletions cut 6 bases from V and 4 bases from J, with 11 bases between. CDR3 length equals 12 residues. The CDR3 DNA follows: TGCAGCGTCCCTCGGGTCTCAGATACGCAGTATTTT. Protein sequence: CSVPRVSDTQYF.

This clonotype was detected ten times or more. The gene calls are TRBV5-1 and TRBJ1-4, with 10 nucleotides matching TRBD1. The CDR3 is 16 amino acids. Losses at the gene ends were 4 bases for V and 1 base for J; bases not matched to a gene: 4. Per the germline V gene, CDR1 is SGHRS and CDR2 is YFSETQ. CDR3 sequence (DNA): TGCGCCAGCAGCCCGGGACAGGGGTTAACTAATGAAAAACTGTTTTTT. Translating gives CASSPGQGLTNEKLFF.

On this clonotype itself: This may come from a read error, since a much larger clone is one base off. The chain uses TRBV19 and TRBJ2-6, with D possibly being TRBD1 (6 bases). Germline CDR1 reads LNHDA; CDR2 reads SQIVND (reference sequence). This CDR3 is built from 14 residues. In DNA, the CDR3 is TGTGCCAGTAGTATCGGTGCAGGGGCCAACGTCCCGACTTTC. It yields the protein CASSIGAGANVPTF.

To note about this clonotype: Because the CDR3 is missing its conserved closing phenylalanine or tryptophan, this is likely a read error. The limits of the CDR3 on the DNA are not certain, so only TCRdb's listed CDR3 is given. The chain recombines TRBV7-9 with TRBJ2-6; TRBD1 is taken as the D call from the table, unchecked against the DNA. The CDR3 region is 9 residues in length, termini included. The germline gives CDR1 SEHNR, CDR2 FQNEAQ (reference sequence). This CDR3 is CASSLPPAG.

The genes are TRBV25-1 and TRBJ2-2; 7 bases map to TRBD1. J lost 4 bases, V lost 6 bases, and 8 bases had no gene match. CDR1 is MGHDK and CDR2 is SYGVNS in the germline V gene. The CDR3 covers 15 residues. CDR3 in amino acids: CASSPTGAVTGELFF. The CDR3 nucleotides read TGTGCCAGCAGCCCAACAGGGGCAGTCACCGGGGAGCTGTTTTTT.

The genes are TRBV25-1 and TRBJ2-5; TRBD2 aligns across 8 bases. V was pared by 8 bases and J by 6 bases, with 11 bases of the junction left unmatched. The CDR3 length is 14 residues. Germline V gene data show CDR1 as MGHDK and CDR2 as SYGVNS. Here the CDR3 DNA reads TGTGCCAGCTCAACTCGGGAGGGCCGAAAGACCCAGTACTTC. Residues: CASSTREGRKTQYF.

The sample holds many counts of this clonotype. The V call is TRBV29-1, the J call TRBJ2-5, with D possibly called TRBD1 or TRBD2 (6 bases each). Germline V gives CDR1 SQVTM, CDR2 ANQGSEA. The CDR3 is made up of 12 amino acids. V lost 4 bases to trimming and J lost 5 bases, with 11 bases between them. CDR3 residues: CSVVEGGETQYF. CDR3 coding DNA: TGCAGCGTTGTGGAAGGGGGGGAGACCCAGTACTTC.

The count of this clonotype is one. The chain carries TRBV29-1 and TRBJ2-7; D is tentatively TRBD1 or TRBD2 (6 bases each). Per germline, CDR1 SQVTM and CDR2 ANQGSEA. V lost 8 bases and J lost 6, with 23 bases in between. The CDR3 has 14 residues. The CDR3 DNA reads as TGCAGCTCAAACGGGGGCTCGGGAATGAGCGAGCAGTACTTC. Its translation is CSSNGGSGMSEQYF.

This clonotype was picked up a small number of times. The V and J genes are TRBV7-8 and TRBJ2-1; D possibly corresponds to TRBD2 (5 bases). The CDR3 spans 13 residues. Deletions cut 5 bases from V and 7 bases from J, with 12 bases between. Germline V gene lookup returns CDR1 SGHVS and CDR2 FQNEAQ. The CDR3 bases are TGTGCCAGCAGCCCGCGAAGAGGGAATGAGCAGTTCTTC. This gives the protein CASSPRRGNEQFF.

Comments on this clonotype: A read error is likely, as this CDR3 ends without the conserved phenylalanine or tryptophan. The chain joins TRBV2 to TRBJ2-7, with 8 positions matching TRBD1. The CDR3 is 15 amino acids. After removal of 5 bases from V and 3 bases from J, the junction contained 9 bases not matched to a gene. Per germline, CDR1 SNHLY and CDR2 FYNNEI. CDR3 region: CASSYSAGGIYEQYL. The CDR3 nucleotides read TGTGCCAGCAGTTACTCGGCAGGGGGCATCTACGAGCAGTACCTC.

The CDR3 coding sequence is TGTGCCAGCAGCTGGGAACGAGGCCAGGGGATGAACACTGAAGCTTTCTTT. This encodes CASSWERGQGMNTEAFF. The V and J genes are TRBV9 and TRBJ1-1; maybe TRBD1 (6 bases). In germline, CDR1 is SGDLS, CDR2 YYNGEE. This CDR3 comprises 17 residues. V was clipped by 4 bases and J by 0 bases, with 19 bases between them.

This clonotype has more than one count but fewer than ten. The gene calls are TRBV5-1 and TRBJ2-7; D remains unclear. The germline V and J ends were trimmed by 7 bases and 5 bases, with 16 bases remaining between them. The CDR3 is 13 amino acids. Germline V gives CDR1 SGHRS, CDR2 YFSETQ. The DNA for the CDR3 is TGCGCCAGCGCCCGGACGGGCCTCGACGAGCAGTACTTC. Translating gives CASARTGLDEQYF.

The V call is TRBV19, the J call TRBJ1-5; D remains unclear. Trimming removed 2 bases from V and 0 bases from J, with 14 bases in between. Germline CDR1 is LNHDA and CDR2 is SQIVND (reference sequence). CDR3 size: 17 residues. The CDR3 DNA is TGTGCCAGTAGTATAATGCCAGTGAGTCATAGCAATCAGCCCCAGCATTTT. Translating gives CASSIMPVSHSNQPQHF. Complete variable domain (other parts from reference TRBV19 and TRBJ1-5): DGGITQSPKYLFRKEGQNVTLSCEQNLNHDAMYWYRQDPGQGLRLIYYSQIVNDFQKGDIAEGYSVSREKKESFPLTVTSAQKNPTAFYLCASSIMPVSHSNQPQHFGDGTRLSIL.

In this sample, this clonotype turned up a few times. At one of its ends the junction is not consistent with the germline gene, which may arise from a read error. The V call is TRBV25-1, the J call TRBJ2-2; D call uncertain. In germline, CDR1 is MGHDK, CDR2 SYGVNS. The CDR3 has 16 residues. The CDR3, as DNA: TGCGCCAGCAGTGATGTGGGCCTAGATGGGTCCGGGGAGCTGTTTTTT. This encodes CASSDVGLDGSGELFF. Complete variable domain (other parts from reference TRBV25-1 and TRBJ2-2): EADIYQTPRYLVIGTGKKITLECSQTMGHDKMYWYQQDPGMELHLIHYSYGVNSTEKGDLSSESTVSRIRTEHFPLTLESARPSHTSQYLCASSDVGLDGSGELFFGEGSRLTVL.

This clonotype was seen only a few times. This may be a read error: a much more frequent sequence differs by one nucleotide. The V call is TRBV7-9, the J call TRBJ2-7; D may be TRBD1 (5 bases). The CDR3 length is 13 residues. Germline CDR1 reads SEHNR; CDR2 reads FQNEAQ (reference sequence). Trimming took off 8 bases at V and 6 bases at J, with 17 bases between the two ends. The CDR3 nucleotides are TGTGCCAGCGGCATCCGGACACCCGGCGAGCAGTACTTC. Translated: CASGIRTPGEQYF.

This clonotype was counted at least ten times. The gene calls are TRBV15 and TRBJ2-2; possible D gene TRBD2, 6 bases. This CDR3 is 16 amino acids long. The germline V gene has CDR1 LNHNV and CDR2 YYDKDF (reference sequence). V dropped 4 bases and J dropped 3 bases, with 15 bases sitting between them. For the CDR3, the DNA is TGTGCCACCAGCAAGGGTGGAGGGGCCTACACCGGGGAGCTGTTTTTT. Translating it yields CATSKGGGAYTGELFF.

A remark on this clonotype: A much larger clone is a single base away; this may be a read error. J is TRBJ2-7 and V is TRBV29-1; the D is unclear. The CDR3 is 14 amino acids. CDR1 and CDR2 (germline): SQVTM, ANQGSEA. Deletions cut 7 bases from V and 6 bases from J, with 22 bases between. This chain's CDR3 is CSAEHTLRSREQYF. The CDR3 nucleotides read TGCAGCGCTGAGCATACACTCAGGAGTCGCGAGCAGTACTTC.

V is TRBV19 and J is TRBJ1-1; no reliable D call. The CDR3 has 12 residues. V was cut by 7 bases and J by 2 bases, with 8 bases left in between. From germline, CDR1 is LNHDA and CDR2 SQIVND (reference sequence). The CDR3 nucleotides are TGTGCCAGTAAGGCCAGAAACACTGAAGCTTTCTTT. This sequence encodes CASKARNTEAFF.

This clonotype was recorded at least ten times. The V call is TRBV2, the J call TRBJ1-6; D uncertain. Germline V gives CDR1 SNHLY, CDR2 FYNNEI. V shed 8 bases and J shed 6 bases, with 11 bases lying between them. CDR3 length: 13 amino acids. The CDR3 nucleotides are TGTGCCAGCTCGGAGTGGCGTAATTCACCCCTCCACTTT. This gives the protein CASSEWRNSPLHF. Variable domain in full (rest from reference TRBV2 and TRBJ1-6): EPEVTQTPSHQVTQMGQEVILRCVPISNHLYFYWYRQILGQKVEFLVSFYNNEISEKSEIFDDQFSVERPDGSNFTLKIRSTKLEDSAMYFCASSEWRNSPLHFGNGTRLTVT.

The chain recombines TRBV24-1 with TRBJ2-5, with D possibly being TRBD1 (5 bases). Trimming removed 0 bases from V and 2 bases from J, with 9 bases in between. Germline V gene sequence: CDR1 KGHDR, CDR2 SFDVKD. The CDR3 extends over 15 amino acids. For the CDR3, the DNA is TGTGCCACCAGTGATTTGAGGCAGGGTCAAGAGACCCAGTACTTC. Translating it yields CATSDLRQGQETQYF.

This clonotype was observed once. The rearrangement joins TRBV29-1 to TRBJ2-5; no reliable D call. The V gene's germline CDR1 is SQVTM and CDR2 ANQGSEA. Trimming took off 6 bases at V and 10 bases at J, with 9 bases between the two ends. The CDR3 has 9 residues. CDR3 residues: CSVQQSQYF. DNA of the CDR3: TGCAGCGTCCAGCAGAGCCAGTACTTC.

This clonotype is a singleton in its sample. Germline and junction disagree at one end, which may indicate a read error. The chain has TRBV5-1 and TRBJ2-3; no firm D call. CDR1 is SGHRS and CDR2 is YFSETQ in the germline V gene. The length of the CDR3 is 13 residues. This chain's CDR3 is CASSHWSTDTQYF. The CDR3 nucleotides are TGTGCCAGCAGCCATTGGAGCACAGATACGCAGTATTTT.

This clonotype was detected only a few times. One junction end does not reproduce the germline sequence, and a read error may be involved. This chain joins TRBV10-1 and TRBJ1-2; 12 nucleotides align to TRBD1. Germline CDR1 WNHNN, CDR2 SYGVQD (reference sequence). The CDR3 covers 16 residues. The CDR3 spells CASSLQGTGGIRGYTF. DNA for the CDR3: TGTGCCAGCTCACTACAGGGGACAGGGGGCATTCGAGGCTACACCTTC.

As DNA, the CDR3 is TGTGCCAGTAGGGGGACAGGGGAGGGTCTGGAGACCCAGTACTTC. Translating gives CASRGTGEGLETQYF. This rearrangement joins TRBV19 to TRBJ2-5; TRBD1 matches 10 bases. The CDR3 covers 15 residues. Germline lookup yields CDR1 LNHDA and CDR2 SQIVND (reference sequence). Trimming at V came to 6 bases and at J to 5 bases, leaving 9 bases not matched to a gene.

This clonotype was counted at least ten times. The chain links TRBV29-1 to TRBJ2-7; D may match TRBD1 or TRBD2 (5 bases each). CDR1 and CDR2 from the germline V gene are SQVTM and ANQGSEA. The CDR3 runs to 15 residues. Trimming pared 5 bases from V and 3 bases from J, leaving 20 bases between. This chain's CDR3 is CSVSSDSGIYYEQYF. In nucleotides, the CDR3 is TGCAGCGTTAGTTCCGACAGCGGAATCTACTACGAGCAGTACTTC.

This clonotype was seen many times. The chain is built from TRBV7-7 and TRBJ2-5; D not certain. Looked up from germline, CDR1 is SSHAT and CDR2 is FNYEAQ (reference sequence). V was pared by 4 bases and J by 7 bases, with 7 bases between. The CDR3 consists of 11 residues. The CDR3 nucleotides are TGTGCCAGCAGCTCCGCAGGGACCCAGTACTTC. It translates to CASSSAGTQYF. The complete variable domain, with remaining parts taken from reference TRBV7-7 and TRBJ2-5, reads GAGVSQSPRYKVTKRGQDVTLRCDPISSHATLYWYQQALGQGPEFLTYFNYEAQPDKSGLPSDRFSAERPEGSISTLTIQRTEQRDSAMYRCASSSAGTQYFGPGTRLLVL.